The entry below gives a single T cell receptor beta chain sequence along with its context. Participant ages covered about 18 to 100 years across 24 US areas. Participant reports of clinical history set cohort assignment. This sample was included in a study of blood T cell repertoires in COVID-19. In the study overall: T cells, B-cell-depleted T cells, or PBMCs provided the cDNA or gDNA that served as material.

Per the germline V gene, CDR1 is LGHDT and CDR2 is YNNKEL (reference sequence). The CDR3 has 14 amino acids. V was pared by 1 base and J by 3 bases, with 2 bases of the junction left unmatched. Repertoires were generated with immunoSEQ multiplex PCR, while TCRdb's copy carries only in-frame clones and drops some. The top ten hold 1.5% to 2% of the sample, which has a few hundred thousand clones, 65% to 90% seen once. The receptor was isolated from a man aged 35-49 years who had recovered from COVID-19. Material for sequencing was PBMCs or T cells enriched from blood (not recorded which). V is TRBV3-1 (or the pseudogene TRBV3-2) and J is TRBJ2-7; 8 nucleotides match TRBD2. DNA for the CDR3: TGTGCCAGCAGCCAAGTTGCGGGGGGCTACGAGCAGTACTTC. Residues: CASSQVAGGYEQYF.